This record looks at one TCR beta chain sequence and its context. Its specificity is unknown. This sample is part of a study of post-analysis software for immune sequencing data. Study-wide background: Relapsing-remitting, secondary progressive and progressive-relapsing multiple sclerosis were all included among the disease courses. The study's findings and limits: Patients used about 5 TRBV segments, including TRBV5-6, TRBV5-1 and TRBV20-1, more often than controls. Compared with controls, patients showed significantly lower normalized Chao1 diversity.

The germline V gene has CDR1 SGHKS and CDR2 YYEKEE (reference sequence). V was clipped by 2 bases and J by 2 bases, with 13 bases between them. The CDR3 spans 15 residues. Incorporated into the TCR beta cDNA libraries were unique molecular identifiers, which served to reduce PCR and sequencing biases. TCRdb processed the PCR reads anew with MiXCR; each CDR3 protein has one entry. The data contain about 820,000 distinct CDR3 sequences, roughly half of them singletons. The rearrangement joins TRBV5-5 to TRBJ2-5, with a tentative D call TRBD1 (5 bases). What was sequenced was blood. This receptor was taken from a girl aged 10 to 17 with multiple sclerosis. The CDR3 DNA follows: TGTGCCAGCAGCTTAACCGGCCCAGGGCAAGAGACCCAGTACTTC. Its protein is CASSLTGPGQETQYF.